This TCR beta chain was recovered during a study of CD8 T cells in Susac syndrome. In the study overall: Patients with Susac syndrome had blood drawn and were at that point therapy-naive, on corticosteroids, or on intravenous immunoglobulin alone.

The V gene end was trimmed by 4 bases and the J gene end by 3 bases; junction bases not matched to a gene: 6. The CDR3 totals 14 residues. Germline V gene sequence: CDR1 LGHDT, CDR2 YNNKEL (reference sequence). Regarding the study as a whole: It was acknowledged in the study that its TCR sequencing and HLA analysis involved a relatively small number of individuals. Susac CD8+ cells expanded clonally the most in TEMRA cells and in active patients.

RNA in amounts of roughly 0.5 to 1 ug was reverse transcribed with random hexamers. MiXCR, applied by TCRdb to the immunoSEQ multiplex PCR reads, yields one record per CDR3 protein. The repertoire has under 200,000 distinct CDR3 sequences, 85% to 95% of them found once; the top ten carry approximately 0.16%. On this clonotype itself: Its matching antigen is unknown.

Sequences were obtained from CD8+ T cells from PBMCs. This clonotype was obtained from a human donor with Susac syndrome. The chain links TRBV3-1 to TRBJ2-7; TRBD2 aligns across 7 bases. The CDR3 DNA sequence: TGTGCCAGCAGCCTAACCGGGAGGAACTACGAGCAGTACTTC. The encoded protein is CASSLTGRNYEQYF.